A selection of T cell receptor beta chains follows, all from one sample in a study of cytomegalovirus exposure and HLA in healthy donors. Here immunoSEQ multiplex PCR was the method, and the copy in TCRdb shows in-frame clones only, minus some. The table records 80,000 to 100,000 clones, 80% of them present only once. Sequenced sample: PBMCs. The source of these receptors is a young man in good health and CMV-seronegative. The CDR3 runs from the conserved cysteine through the conserved F or W. A D gene is named only where the DNA matches it firmly. For some rows the clone size is stated as once, few or many, or as a class when expanded; others skip it.

15,TRBV18,TRBD1,TRBJ2-7,NA,TGTGCCAGCTCACCGGACAGGGTGGGGCGGGACGAGCAGTACTTC,CASSPDRVGRDEQYF
11,TRBV19,NA,TRBJ2-1,NA,TGTGCCACCCCTGACGGGAATGAGCAGTTCTTC,CATPDGNEQFF
14,TRBV21-1,NA,TRBJ2-7,NA,TGTGCCAGCAAGCTATGGGACAGGTTCATCGAGCAGTACTTC,CASKLWDRFIEQYF
15,TRBV15,NA,TRBJ1-2,NA,TGTGCCACCAGCAGAGTAGAACAGCACCTCTATGGCTACACCTTC,CATSRVEQHLYGYTF
14,TRBV30,NA,TRBJ1-4,NA,TGTGCCTGGAGTTTAGGACTTTCCTTGGGAAAAACTGTTTTT,CAWSLGLSLGKTVF
12,TRBV5-8,TRBD1,TRBJ2-7,NA,TGTGCCAGCAGCCTGGGGACAGCCGAGCAGTACTTC,CASSLGTAEQYF
15,TRBV10-2,NA,TRBJ1-3,NA,TGCGCCAGCAGTGACAGAGGTTCGTCTGGAAACACCATATATTTT,CASSDRGSSGNTIYF
15,TRBV15,NA,TRBJ2-1,NA,TGTGCCACCACCGAACATCGGAGCTCCTACAATGAGCAGTTCTTC,CATTEHRSSYNEQFF
14,TRBV19,TRBD2,TRBJ2-3,few,TGTGCCAGTAGTATACGGGGGGGGACAGATACGCAGTATTTT,CASSIRGGTDTQYF
15,TRBV28,NA,TRBJ1-2,NA,TGTGCCAGCAGTCCCCCGGGACGGGGAGGGTATGGCTACACCTTC,CASSPPGRGGYGYTF
16,TRBV4-2,NA,TRBJ2-6,medium-sized,TGTGCCAGCAGCCCGGAGGCGGGCACTGGGGCCAACGTCCTGACTTTC,CASSPEAGTGANVLTF
14,TRBV6-4,TRBD2,TRBJ2-7,NA,TGTGCCAGCAGTGCGTCCGGGACTAGCGAGGGGCAGTACTTC,CASSASGTSEGQYF
15,TRBV19,NA,TRBJ2-5,NA,TGTGCCAGTAGTATAGTATTGCGGCTGAAAGAGACCCAGTACTTC,CASSIVLRLKETQYF
14,TRBV7-6,NA,TRBJ2-3,NA,TGTGCCAGCACTGGGCAGGGTAGCACAGATACGCAGTATTTT,CASTGQGSTDTQYF
18,TRBV7-2,TRBD2,TRBJ2-1,NA,TGTGCCAGCAGCTTAGGACTAGCGGGGGGTCGCTCCTACAATGAGCAGTTCTTC,CASSLGLAGGRSYNEQFF
15,TRBV7-2,NA,TRBJ1-2,NA,TGTGCCAGCAGCTCCTCCCAGGGGAGTGCCTATGGCTACACCTTC,CASSSSQGSAYGYTF
14,TRBV6-5,NA,TRBJ2-7,NA,TGTGCCAGCAGTCAAGGACTGAACTCCTACGAGCAGTACTTC,CASSQGLNSYEQYF
15,TRBV5-6,NA,TRBJ1-2,NA,TGTGCCAGCAGCTTGGGTTTGGAGGGTTTTTTTGGCTACACCTTC,CASSLGLEGFFGYTF
15,TRBV10-3,TRBD1,TRBJ1-1,NA,TGTGCCATCAGGACAGGGGGAGTTATGAACACTGAAGCTTTCTTT,CAIRTGGVMNTEAFF